The sequence of this TCR beta chain was determined in a study of regulatory T cells in long-lasting Graves disease (dated by TCRdb to the early 2020s). Background on the whole study: Persistent Graves' disease was defined as antithyroid drug treatment for over 5 years with persistently positive TSH receptor autoantibodies. Persistent Graves' disease patients were compared with newly diagnosed Graves' disease patients by peripheral blood TCR sequencing and RNA sequencing. The study was registered as a clinical trial and conducted in China. TCR sequencing covered some 13 persistent and roughly 20 newly diagnosed Graves' disease patients, around 35 samples in total. Persistent Graves' disease patients in the clinical cohort had taken antithyroid drugs for roughly ten years on average.

Overall study results and their limits: Compared with newly diagnosed patients, patients with persistent Graves' disease had lower TCR Shannon entropy and fewer highly expanded clones, which suggests clonal expansion. TRBV28, TRBJ1-2 and TRBJ2-5 were preferentially used in persistent disease, while TRBV20-1 and TRBJ2-1 were favored in newly diagnosed disease. Because the primary lesion, thyroid tissue, could not be accessed, the study looked at peripheral blood alone. More public clonotypes were shared among persistent patients (2,741) than among newly diagnosed patients (over 900). Only the TCR beta chain was sequenced and analyzed. As a limitation, the authors acknowledged that the small sample size may reduce accuracy.

CDR1 and CDR2 (MNHEY, SMNVEV) derive from the germline V gene (reference sequence). A distance of 17 bases separates the germline ends of V and J, which lose 0 bases and 5 bases respectively. Its CDR3 holds 16 amino acids, cysteine through phenylalanine. The CDR3 DNA has 48 bases and is translated from base 1. This clonotype has more than one count but fewer than ten. Which antigen it targets is not known. One base away there is no much larger clone; base qualities are not given. The sample's time point, from its label and the paper: persistent/refractory GD, antithyroid drugs over 5 years with positive TRAb. RNA was extracted from PBMCs in TRIzol for both TCR sequencing and RNA sequencing. Graves' disease was diagnosed according to American Thyroid Association guidelines. Patients were recruited from an endocrinology department in Xi'an, China. Each patient gave 9 to 10 milliliters of peripheral blood, collected in an EDTA anticoagulant tube. Ficoll Paque Plus density gradient separation was used to isolate PBMCs, and no further T cell sorting was done. An Agilent 2100 Bioanalyzer and agarose gel were used to check RNA quality, while a NanoDrop 2000 measured RNA concentration.

To prepare the library, multiplex PCR was applied. The run used an Illumina HiSeq 4000. To build TCR beta libraries, CDR3 regions were amplified by Arm-PCR using iRepertoire HTBI primers. Before sequencing, the PCR products underwent gel purification. As for the original processing: Gene usage analysis of CDR3 amino acid clonotypes used the approximately 62 TRBV and more than 13 TRBJ segments found across samples. Filtered high-quality paired reads were merged into contigs using COPE and FqMerger. Contigs were aligned with BLAST to IMGT TRBV, TRBD and TRBJ reference genes, and CDR3 was defined per IMGT. Any clonotype with a frequency above 0.1% was classified as a highly expanded clone. Shannon entropy was used to measure repertoire diversity, and the Gini coefficient was used to measure V-J evenness. Clonotypes shared by more than one individual were considered public. TCRdb trimmed public reads at Q25 via fastp, called clones via MiXCR and kept in-frame beta chains. Every CDR3 protein is listed once, alongside the most common genes and DNA of its rows. The V and J calls and clone size come from TCRdb's table, not from the authors' own analysis. In all, the sample holds nearly 350,000 distinct CDR3 sequences, and around 20% of those were seen once. The ten largest account for 29% of the sample.

The chain uses TRBV27 and TRBJ2-7; TRBD1 could be the D gene, as 6 bases match. The source is a female donor with Graves disease. Specimen: peripheral blood mononuclear cells (PBMCs), collected when the disease was refractory, from a patient treated with antithyroid drugs. Here the CDR3 is given as CASSLSQGSVFNEQYF. The DNA sequence is given as TGTGCCAGCAGTTTATCTCAGGGGTCGGTATTTAACGAGCAGTACTTC.